The rows below give T cell receptor beta chains drawn from one sample of a study of blood T cell repertoires in COVID-19. Clones were read by immunoSEQ multiplex PCR, and TCRdb kept only the in-frame ones, dropping some. Among about 58,000 clones, 88% were seen once, and the ten largest hold roughly 8%. Sequencing was performed on peripheral blood. The receptors come from a woman in her 70s with active COVID-19. Each CDR3 is given with its conserved first and last residue. A D gene is named only where the DNA matches it firmly. Clone size appears in some rows only: once, few, many, or a class for an expanded clone.

V gene: TRBV5-4; clone size: -; J gene: TRBJ1-4; D gene: TRBD1; CDR3 DNA: TGTGCCAGCAGCTTGGGCCGGGACAGCACTGAAAAACTGTTTTTT; CDR3 protein: CASSLGRDSTEKLFF
V gene: TRBV11-2; clone size: once; J gene: TRBJ1-2; D gene: -; CDR3 DNA: TGTGCCACCGCCCGACAGACGACCTATGGCTACACCTTC; CDR3 protein: CATARQTTYGYTF
V gene: TRBV11-3; clone size: -; J gene: TRBJ2-5; D gene: -; CDR3 DNA: TGTGCCAGCAGCCCCGGGGAGGAAGAGACCCAGTACTTC; CDR3 protein: CASSPGEEETQYF
V gene: TRBV28; clone size: -; J gene: TRBJ2-2; D gene: TRBD2; CDR3 DNA: TGTGCCAGCAGTTTAGGAGTAGCGGGAGGCACCGGGGAGCTGTTTTTT; CDR3 protein: CASSLGVAGGTGELFF
V gene: TRBV6-5; clone size: -; J gene: TRBJ1-5; D gene: TRBD1; CDR3 DNA: TGTGCCAGCACCATGGGGACAGATAGCAATCAGCCCCAGCATTTT; CDR3 protein: CASTMGTDSNQPQHF
V gene: TRBV19; clone size: -; J gene: TRBJ2-5; D gene: -; CDR3 DNA: TGTGCCAGTAGTATTGGGAACAGGGGGGGCCAAGAGACCCAGTACTTC; CDR3 protein: CASSIGNRGGQETQYF
V gene: TRBV15; clone size: -; J gene: TRBJ1-5; D gene: TRBD1; CDR3 DNA: TGTGCCACCAGCAGAGATAGTAAGGAGACAGGGATTCAGCCCCAGCATTTT; CDR3 protein: CATSRDSKETGIQPQHF
V gene: TRBV13; clone size: -; J gene: TRBJ2-1; D gene: TRBD2; CDR3 DNA: TGTGCCAGCAGCTTAACTAGCGGGAGGGATGAGCAGTTCTTC; CDR3 protein: CASSLTSGRDEQFF
V gene: TRBV6-2/TRBV6-3; clone size: -; J gene: TRBJ1-2; D gene: TRBD1; CDR3 DNA: TGTGCCAGCAGCCGGGACAGGTCTAACTATGGCTACACCTTC; CDR3 protein: CASSRDRSNYGYTF
V gene: TRBV4-2; clone size: -; J gene: TRBJ2-7; D gene: -; CDR3 DNA: TGTGCCAGCAGCCCCACGGAGTTTTACGAGCAGTACTTC; CDR3 protein: CASSPTEFYEQYF
V gene: TRBV5-6; clone size: -; J gene: TRBJ2-7; D gene: -; CDR3 DNA: TGTGCCAGCAGCTTTCAGGGAACCTACGAGCAGTACTTC; CDR3 protein: CASSFQGTYEQYF
V gene: TRBV24-1; clone size: -; J gene: TRBJ2-1; D gene: -; CDR3 DNA: TGTGCCACCAGTAAAGGGGTAGGACACCACAATGAGCAGTTCTTC; CDR3 protein: CATSKGVGHHNEQFF
V gene: TRBV27; clone size: -; J gene: TRBJ2-1; D gene: TRBD2; CDR3 DNA: TGTGCCAGCAGTTTATCAAGCGGGAGGGCCTCCTACAATGAGCAGTTCTTC; CDR3 protein: CASSLSSGRASYNEQFF
V gene: TRBV27; clone size: -; J gene: TRBJ2-1; D gene: TRBD2; CDR3 DNA: TGTGCCACCACTCTAGCGGGAGCCAATGAGCAGTTCTTC; CDR3 protein: CATTLAGANEQFF
V gene: TRBV3-1/TRBV3-2; clone size: once; J gene: TRBJ2-1; D gene: TRBD2; CDR3 DNA: TGTGCCAGCAGTCGGACTAGCGGGAGGGCCACGATCTACAATGAGCAGTTCTTC; CDR3 protein: CASSRTSGRATIYNEQFF
V gene: TRBV5-1; clone size: -; J gene: TRBJ1-1; D gene: TRBD1; CDR3 DNA: TGCGCCAGCAGCATATTACAGGGGAAGGATTCTGAAGCTTTCTTT; CDR3 protein: CASSILQGKDSEAFF
V gene: TRBV7-8; clone size: -; J gene: TRBJ1-4; D gene: -; CDR3 DNA: TGTGCCAGCAGCCCGGGACATATTAATGAAAAACTGTTTTTT; CDR3 protein: CASSPGHINEKLFF
V gene: TRBV7-6; clone size: -; J gene: TRBJ2-7; D gene: TRBD2; CDR3 DNA: TGTGCCAGCAGCTCTCAAGCGGGAGGGCCCTACGAGCAGTACTTC; CDR3 protein: CASSSQAGGPYEQYF
V gene: TRBV25-1; clone size: -; J gene: TRBJ2-7; D gene: -; CDR3 DNA: TGTGCCAGCAGAATAACACGGGGGAAGTACTTC; CDR3 protein: CASRITRGKYF
V gene: TRBV21-1; clone size: -; J gene: TRBJ2-7; D gene: -; CDR3 DNA: -; CDR3 protein: CASSWGQGSSYEQYF
V gene: TRBV10-1; clone size: -; J gene: TRBJ2-1; D gene: TRBD2; CDR3 DNA: TGCGCCAGCAGTGATACGGCTAGCGGGAAGGATGAGCAGTTCTTC; CDR3 protein: CASSDTASGKDEQFF
V gene: TRBV3-1/TRBV3-2; clone size: -; J gene: TRBJ1-6; D gene: -; CDR3 DNA: TGTGCCAGCAGCCCCGATCGGGCAGGGGTCGGTTCACCCCTCCACTTT; CDR3 protein: CASSPDRAGVGSPLHF
V gene: TRBV6-5; clone size: -; J gene: TRBJ2-1; D gene: -; CDR3 DNA: TGTGCCAGCAGTCCGACTAGCAATGAGCAGTTCTTC; CDR3 protein: CASSPTSNEQFF
V gene: TRBV19; clone size: once; J gene: TRBJ1-3; D gene: -; CDR3 DNA: TGTGCCAGTAGTATGGGGCCAGCTGGAAACACCATATATTTT; CDR3 protein: CASSMGPAGNTIYF
V gene: TRBV7-6; clone size: -; J gene: TRBJ1-4; D gene: -; CDR3 DNA: TGTGCCAGCAGATCTGCAACTAATGAAAAACTGTTTTTT; CDR3 protein: CASRSATNEKLFF
V gene: TRBV19; clone size: -; J gene: TRBJ1-1; D gene: -; CDR3 DNA: TGTGCCAGTAGTATAGGCGGGGGGCTGCTCGAAGCTTTCTTT; CDR3 protein: CASSIGGGLLEAFF
V gene: TRBV10-2; clone size: -; J gene: TRBJ2-7; D gene: -; CDR3 DNA: TGCGCCAGCAGTGAAGACACCTACGAGCAGTACTTC; CDR3 protein: CASSEDTYEQYF